This TCR beta chain appears in the sequencing data of a study of post-analysis software for immune sequencing data. Turning to the study itself: As for disease course, relapsing-remitting, secondary progressive and progressive-relapsing multiple sclerosis were all included. Notes on the study in general: Co-batched samples clustered tightly together by F measure. Multiple sclerosis patients showed significantly lower normalized Chao1 diversity than controls did. When patients were compared with controls, about 5 TRBV segments were more frequent, TRBV5-6, TRBV5-1 and TRBV20-1 among them.

On this clonotype: Antigen: not known.

The CDR3 has 16 residues. Per germline, CDR1 SQVTM and CDR2 ANQGSEA. V trimming: 3 bases; J trimming: 4 bases; junction bases outside the gene matches: 9. Unique molecular identifiers were built into the TCR beta cDNA libraries. Starting from approximately 0.95 to 9.8 million T cells, the study yielded about 490,000 cDNA molecules. TCRdb called the PCR reads again in MiXCR, with one record for every CDR3 protein. The sample has approximately 690,000 distinct CDR3 sequences, approximately 60% seen once. This TCR was recovered from a girl aged 2 to 10 with multiple sclerosis. V and J are TRBV29-1 and TRBJ2-1; TRBD2 aligns across 10 bases. The source material was blood. CDR3 sequence (DNA): TGCAGCGTTGAGTTCTGGGCTAGCGGGAGTTACAATGAGCAGTTCTTC. Its translation: CSVEFWASGSYNEQFF.